One sample yielded the 27 T cell receptor beta chains listed below, sequenced in a study of somatic mutations in cytotoxic T cells in rheumatoid arthritis. Sequencing was performed with immunoSEQ multiplex PCR; in TCRdb, only in-frame clones are kept and a portion is missing. The sample consists of 8,500 to 13,000 clones, 73% of them appearing once. Source material: CD8+ T cells sorted from blood. The source of these receptors is a man aged 55 to 70 in good health.

This rearrangement joins TRBV18 to TRBJ2-5; D assignment may be TRBD1 or TRBD2 (5 bases each). From germline, CDR1 is KGHSH and CDR2 LQKENI. V lost 6 bases and J 3 bases, leaving 26 bases between the germline ends. The CDR3 length is 18 residues. CDR3 region: CASSLPGAAIFGEETQYF. The DNA for the CDR3 is TGTGCCAGCTCTTTACCCGGGGCCGCGATCTTCGGGGAAGAGACCCAGTACTTC. The whole variable domain, remainder taken from reference TRBV18 and TRBJ2-5, is NAGVMQNPRHLVRRRGQEARLRCSPMKGHSHVYWYRQLPEEGLKFMVYLQKENIIDESGMPKERFSAEFPKEGPSILRIQQVVRGDSAAYFCASSLPGAAIFGEETQYFGPGTRLLVL.

The chain links TRBV19 to TRBJ2-3, with TRBD2 identical over 11 bases. Germline trimming cut 3 bases from V and 3 bases from J; bases unmatched to any gene: 8. The CDR3 has 17 amino acids. CDR1 LNHDA and CDR2 SQIVND come from the germline V gene (reference sequence). CDR3: CASSIGSGGAWTDTQYF. The CDR3, as DNA: TGTGCCAGTAGTATTGGTAGCGGGGGGGCTTGGACAGATACGCAGTATTTT.

V is TRBV7-2 and J is TRBJ2-3, with TRBD2 identical over 7 bases. Germline trimming cut 5 bases from V and 2 bases from J; bases unmatched to any gene: 19. Germline V gene lookup returns CDR1 SGHTA and CDR2 FQGNSA. The CDR3 runs 19 residues. The CDR3 reads CASSLDPYLSGFNTDTQYF. The CDR3 DNA reads as TGTGCCAGCAGCCTGGACCCGTACCTTAGCGGGTTTAACACAGATACGCAGTATTTT.

The chain is built from TRBV19 and TRBJ2-7; D gene unclear. CDR1 is LNHDA and CDR2 is SQIVND in the germline V gene (reference sequence). The CDR3 contains 13 residues. The V gene lost 2 bases and the J gene lost 6 bases, with 11 bases spanning the gap. For the CDR3, the DNA is TGTGCCAGTAGTATATCCACGCTGGGCGAGCAGTACTTC. This encodes CASSISTLGEQYF. The variable domain in full, with the rest retrieved from reference TRBV19 and TRBJ2-7, is DGGITQSPKYLFRKEGQNVTLSCEQNLNHDAMYWYRQDPGQGLRLIYYSQIVNDFQKGDIAEGYSVSREKKESFPLTVTSAQKNPTAFYLCASSISTLGEQYFGPGTRLTVT.

J is TRBJ2-5 and V is TRBV4-2, with D perhaps matching TRBD2 (7 bases). With 0 bases removed from V and 7 bases from J, the gap between germline ends came to 15 bases. The germline gives CDR1 LGHNA, CDR2 YNFKEQ. The CDR3 spans 15 residues. The CDR3 DNA reads TGTGCCAGCAGCCAAGATGAGGGGGGGGCCGGGACCCAGTACTTC. Translation gives CASSQDEGGAGTQYF.

The chain employs TRBV19 and TRBJ2-2; the D is unclear. Germline V gene lookup returns CDR1 LNHDA and CDR2 SQIVND (reference sequence). The length of the CDR3 is 16 residues. Trimming cost V 5 bases and J 0 bases, with 13 bases left between them. The chain's CDR3 is CASSSILAANTGELFF. CDR3 in DNA: TGTGCCAGTAGTTCGATCCTCGCCGCGAACACCGGGGAGCTGTTTTTT.

The genes are TRBV28 and TRBJ2-1, with TRBD1 as a possible D gene (6 bases). CDR1 and CDR2 from the germline V gene are MDHEN and SYDVKM. This CDR3 region has 16 residues. Trimming removed 5 bases at V and 6 bases at J, with 20 bases between. The CDR3 is CASSLEDRQVVNEQFF. CDR3 sequence (DNA): TGTGCCAGCAGTCTTGAGGACCGACAGGTGGTCAATGAGCAGTTCTTC.

The gene calls are TRBV28 and TRBJ2-1; 7 bases match TRBD2. The germline CDR1 and CDR2 sequences are MDHEN and SYDVKM. J gave up 0 bases and V 2 bases, and 4 bases lay outside the gene matches. The CDR3 covers 16 residues. In DNA, the CDR3 is TGTGCCAGCAGTTTAGCCGGGGGGAGCTCCTACAATGAGCAGTTCTTC. Amino acid sequence: CASSLAGGSSYNEQFF.

The rearrangement links TRBV5-1 to TRBJ2-1; 7 nucleotides align to TRBD2. Trimming cost V 7 bases and J 0 bases; bases outside gene matches: 7. This CDR3 is built from 15 residues. Per the germline V gene, CDR1 is SGHRS and CDR2 is YFSETQ. CDR3 sequence (DNA): TGCGCCAGCTCCTGGGGGGGTAGCTCCTACAATGAGCAGTTCTTC. It codes for CASSWGGSSYNEQFF. Full variable domain (missing parts from reference TRBV5-1 and TRBJ2-1): KAGVTQTPRYLIKTRGQQVTLSCSPISGHRSVSWYQQTPGQGLQFLFEYFSETQRNKGNFPGRFSGRQFSNSRSEMNVSTLELGDSALYLCASSWGGSSYNEQFFGPGTRLTVL.

The CDR3 sequence: CASSQEETGPDTQYF. The CDR3 coding sequence is TGTGCCAGCAGCCAAGAAGAGACAGGGCCAGATACGCAGTATTTT. This chain joins TRBV4-2 and TRBJ2-3, with TRBD1 identical over 7 bases. This CDR3 spans 15 amino acids. Trimming at V came to 0 bases and at J to 4 bases, leaving 4 bases not matched to a gene. Germline V CDR1 and CDR2: LGHNA, YNFKEQ.

The chain employs TRBV6-6 and TRBJ2-1; 13 bases are a match to TRBD2. The CDR3 runs to 15 residues. CDR1 is MNHNY and CDR2 is SVGAGI in the germline V gene (reference sequence). With V trimmed by 4 bases and J by 10 bases, 7 bases remained unmatched. CDR3 amino acids: CASSFSTSGGGEQFF. The CDR3 DNA reads as TGTGCCAGCAGTTTTTCCACTAGCGGGGGGGGAGAGCAGTTCTTC.

A single count supports this clone. The chain employs TRBV19 and TRBJ2-1; 9 bases line up with TRBD2. CDR3 length: 16 residues. From germline, CDR1 is LNHDA and CDR2 SQIVND (reference sequence). V lost 3 bases and J lost 0; bases outside the gene matches: 3. The DNA for the CDR3 is TGTGCCAGTAGTATTGGTAGCGGGAGCTCCTACAATGAGCAGTTCTTC. Encoded protein: CASSIGSGSSYNEQFF.

The chain's CDR3 is CASSLSPEDRVNTGELFF. The DNA of the CDR3 is TGTGCCAGCAGTTTATCCCCCGAGGACAGGGTAAACACCGGGGAGCTGTTTTTT. The rearrangement joins TRBV27 to TRBJ2-2, with TRBD1 matching 8 bases. V shed 0 bases, J shed 2 bases, and the junction held 8 bases outside the gene matches. CDR3 length equals 18 residues. Germline assignment: CDR1 MNHEY and CDR2 SMNVEV (reference sequence).

The J gene is TRBJ2-7, the V gene TRBV28, with 10 bases identical to TRBD2. J was trimmed by 5 bases and V by 7 bases; bases with no gene match: 8. In germline, CDR1 is MDHEN, CDR2 SYDVKM. This CDR3 is built from 14 residues. The CDR3 is CASTVSGGFNEQYF. CDR3 nucleotides: TGTGCCAGCACAGTTAGCGGGGGGTTCAACGAGCAGTACTTC.

J is TRBJ2-1 and V is TRBV13; 15 bases match TRBD2. The junction had 11 bases not matched to a gene; V was cut back by 1 base and J by 7 bases. Germline V gene sequence: CDR1 PRHDT, CDR2 FYEKMQ (reference sequence). The CDR3 runs 19 residues. The CDR3 nucleotides are TGTGCCAGCAGCTTAGACTGGGGGGGGACTAGCGGGAGGTATAATGAGCAGTTCTTC. This codes for CASSLDWGGTSGRYNEQFF.

This clone was observed a few times. A single base is all that separates this from a far larger clone, so a read error is likely. The identical CDR3 is also encoded by other nucleotide sequences in the sample. The CDR3 bases are TGCGCCAGCAGCTTGATGGGACAGGGGGCTGAAGCTTTCTTT. Protein sequence: CASSLMGQGAEAFF. This sequence joins TRBV5-1 and TRBJ1-1, with TRBD1 matching over 11 bases. The germline gives CDR1 SGHRS, CDR2 YFSETQ. The V and J ends lost 1 base and 6 bases, in that order; junction bases with no gene match: 2. The CDR3 totals 14 residues.

The V gene is TRBV2, the J gene TRBJ1-1; TRBD1 agrees at 11 bases. The germline V gene encodes CDR1 SNHLY and CDR2 FYNNEI. V was pared by 6 bases and J by 4 bases, with 7 bases of the junction left unmatched. CDR3 length: 15 amino acids. The CDR3 loop is CASSLSGTGGTEAFF. The CDR3 DNA sequence: TGTGCCAGCAGCCTGTCCGGGACAGGGGGCACTGAAGCTTTCTTT.

The J gene is TRBJ2-3, the V gene TRBV19; D ambiguous. This CDR3 has 16 amino acids. CDR1 and CDR2 from the germline V gene are LNHDA and SQIVND (reference sequence). The V end lost 1 base, the J end lost 0 bases, and 11 bases lay between the germline ends. CDR3 loop: CASSIVGSRSTDTQYF. DNA for the CDR3: TGTGCCAGTAGTATAGTCGGTAGCCGGAGCACAGATACGCAGTATTTT.

This chain links TRBV30 with TRBJ2-3; D remains ambiguous. Per germline, CDR1 GTSNPN and CDR2 SVGIG (reference sequence). The CDR3 length is 12 residues. The V and J ends lost 2 bases and 5 bases respectively, with 8 bases between them. CDR3 bases: TGTGCCTGGAGTCCTACGGGAGATACGCAGTATTTT. The encoded protein is CAWSPTGDTQYF.

This rearrangement joins TRBV6-5 to TRBJ1-4; possibly TRBD1 for D (6 bases). Germline V gene data show CDR1 as MNHEY and CDR2 as SVGAGI. The ends were cut back, 7 bases at V and 4 bases at J, with 13 bases in the middle. The CDR3 is 14 amino acids. Here the CDR3 DNA reads TGTGCCAGCACGACAGGCAAGAGTAATGAAAAACTGTTTTTT. It codes for CASTTGKSNEKLFF.

V and J are TRBV7-2 and TRBJ1-2, with D unresolved. This CDR3 has 15 residues. Between the trimmed V and J ends, which lost 2 bases and 2 bases, there was a span of 12 bases. Germline V CDR1 and CDR2: SGHTA, FQGNSA. The CDR3 DNA is TGTGCCAGCAGCTTATCGATCGCATCCAACTATGGCTACACCTTC. The encoded protein is CASSLSIASNYGYTF.

In its sample, this clone is large. The chain recombines TRBV1 with TRBJ2-3; TRBD2, the D gene given by the table, was not confirmed from the DNA. TRBV1 constitutes a pseudogene. CDR3 size: 17 residues. The CDR3 reads CTSRSGAGGPSTDTQYF. The DNA of the CDR3 is TGCACCAGCAGGTCCGGAGCGGGGGGGCCCAGCACAGATACGCAGTATTTT.

The chain has TRBV29-1 and TRBJ2-1; D tentatively fits TRBD1 or TRBD2 (7 bases each). CDR3 length equals 15 residues. Trimming pared 7 bases from V and 0 bases from J, leaving 16 bases between. The germline V gene encodes CDR1 SQVTM and CDR2 ANQGSEA. DNA for the CDR3: TGCAGCGCGAGACAGGGAGGGGGCTCCTACAATGAGCAGTTCTTC. This encodes CSARQGGGSYNEQFF.

This clone was seen a handful of times. The CDR3 loop reads CASSQERAGQPQHF. CDR3 DNA sequence: TGCGCCAGCAGCCAAGAAAGGGCAGGCCAGCCCCAGCATTTT. V is TRBV4-1 and J is TRBJ1-5; D uncertain. This CDR3 region has 14 residues. V lost 0 bases to trimming and J lost 7 bases, with 10 bases between them. The germline V gene encodes CDR1 MGHRA and CDR2 YSYEKL.

This chain uses TRBV6-5 with TRBJ2-1; TRBD1 might be the D (5 bases). In germline, CDR1 is MNHEY, CDR2 SVGAGI. Trimming took 5 bases from V and 2 from J, leaving 10 bases between them. There are 14 residues in the CDR3. The CDR3 here is CASSRREAYNEQFF. CDR3 nucleotide sequence: TGTGCCAGCAGTCGCAGGGAAGCCTACAATGAGCAGTTCTTC.

The J gene is TRBJ2-1, the V gene TRBV4-3, with TRBD2 matching over 10 bases. Per the germline V gene, CDR1 is LGHNA and CDR2 is YSLEER. The length of the CDR3 is 15 residues. The trim removed 2 bases at V and 9 bases at J, leaving 7 bases unmatched. As DNA, the CDR3 is TGCGCCAGCAGCCAACTAGCGGGAGAGGGAGTTGAGCAGTTCTTC. Its protein is CASSQLAGEGVEQFF.

Here the CDR3 DNA reads TGTGCCAGCAGCTTGGGCACCTACGAGCAGTACTTC. Protein: CASSLGTYEQYF. V is TRBV7-9 and J is TRBJ2-7; D gene uncertain. The CDR3 consists of 12 residues. Germline V CDR1 and CDR2: SEHNR, FQNEAQ (reference sequence). The V end lost 3 bases, the J end lost 2 bases, and 5 bases lay between the germline ends. Based on the CDR3 plus reference TRBV7-9 and TRBJ2-7, the full variable domain is DTGVSQNPRHKITKRGQNVTFRCDPISEHNRLYWYRQTLGQGPEFLTYFQNEAQLEKSRLLSDRFSAERPKGSFSTLEIQRTEQGDSAMYLCASSLGTYEQYFGPGTRLTVT.